The 9 T cell receptor beta chains presented below share a single source sample, sequenced in a study of OX40 agonist ivuxolimab in advanced cancers. Here immunoSEQ multiplex PCR was the method, and the copy in TCRdb shows in-frame clones only, minus some. Of around 76,000 clones listed, approximately 91% are singletons. Here the sequenced sample was CD4+ or CD8+ T cells sorted from blood, taken in a trial of the OX40 agonist ivuxolimab. The receptors here all came from an adult with an advanced solid tumor such as melanoma, head and neck, liver or kidney cancer.

The chain employs TRBV27 and TRBJ1-1; no clear D. V gave up 0 bases and J gave up 4 bases, with 15 bases separating them. Germline V lookup: CDR1 MNHEY, CDR2 SMNVEV (reference sequence). This CDR3 has 16 residues. CDR3 bases: TGTGCCAGCAGTTTATCGTTGGAAAGGCGGGGCACTGAAGCTTTCTTT. Translation: CASSLSLERRGTEAFF.

This clone was found once. The rearrangement uses TRBV6-5 and TRBJ2-1; D ambiguous. Trimming took off 0 bases at V and 9 bases at J, with 12 bases between the two ends. The germline gives CDR1 MNHEY, CDR2 SVGAGI. This CDR3 region has 14 residues. This chain's CDR3 is CASSYSPDVIEQFF. The DNA for the CDR3 is TGTGCCAGCAGTTACTCCCCGGACGTAATTGAGCAGTTCTTC.

This clone was seen a single time. This chain connects TRBV6-1 to TRBJ1-1; D ambiguous. Trimming cost V 6 bases and J 1 base, with 15 bases left between them. Germline values: CDR1 MNHNS, CDR2 SASEGT. This CDR3 region has 15 residues. The chain's CDR3 is CASSAVTGANTEAFF. CDR3 DNA: TGTGCCAGCAGCGCCGTGACTGGTGCGAACACTGAAGCTTTCTTT.

This chain uses TRBV19 with TRBJ2-7, with 8 bases aligning to TRBD1. Germline values: CDR1 LNHDA, CDR2 SQIVND (reference sequence). J lost 5 bases, V lost 5 bases, and 8 bases had no gene match. CDR3 length: 14 amino acids. CDR3: CASSPRDRFHEQYF. CDR3 DNA: TGTGCCAGTAGTCCCCGGGACAGGTTTCACGAGCAGTACTTC.

The chain employs TRBV19 and TRBJ2-4; no definite D call. The CDR3 is made up of 17 amino acids. Deletions cut 3 bases from V and 0 bases from J, with 15 bases between. In germline, CDR1 is LNHDA, CDR2 SQIVND (reference sequence). CDR3 sequence (DNA): TGTGCCAGTAGTATCAATATTAGGTCCCTAGCCAAAAACATTCAGTACTTC. It yields the protein CASSINIRSLAKNIQYF.

The V and J genes are TRBV5-1 and TRBJ2-1; 8 bases align to TRBD2. The CDR3 has 16 amino acids. V gave up 3 bases and J gave up 2 bases; unmatched junction bases: 7. The germline V gene has CDR1 SGHRS and CDR2 YFSETQ. The DNA of the CDR3 is TGCGCCAGCAGCTCGGCCACTAGCGGAGCCTACAATGAGCAGTTCTTC. This encodes CASSSATSGAYNEQFF.

J is TRBJ2-7 and V is TRBV29-1; possible D gene TRBD1, 5 bases. The V and J ends lost 3 bases and 5 bases respectively, with 17 bases between them. The germline gives CDR1 SQVTM, CDR2 ANQGSEA. The CDR3 spans 14 residues. CDR3 amino acids: CSVDLGQGRHEQYF. The CDR3 coding sequence is TGCAGCGTTGATCTCGGGCAGGGAAGGCACGAGCAGTACTTC.

This chain joins TRBV9 and TRBJ2-2; 8 bases fit TRBD1. With 0 bases clipped from V and 4 bases from J, the junction kept 5 bases outside the gene matches. Looked up from germline, CDR1 is SGDLS and CDR2 is YYNGEE. The length of the CDR3 is 16 residues. This CDR3 reads CASSVGTGMSTGELFF. The CDR3 DNA is TGTGCCAGCAGCGTAGGGACAGGGATGAGCACCGGGGAGCTGTTTTTT. The variable domain in full, completed from reference TRBV9 and TRBJ2-2, reads DSGVTQTPKHLITATGQRVTLRCSPRSGDLSVYWYQQSLDQGLQFLIQYYNGEERAKGNILERFSAQQFPDLHSELNLSSLELGDSALYFCASSVGTGMSTGELFFGEGSRLTVL.

This chain uses TRBV5-4 with TRBJ2-1; 9 bases are shared with TRBD2. The ends lost 6 bases at V and 3 bases at J; junction bases unmatched: 4. Germline loops: CDR1 SGHNT, CDR2 YYREEE (reference sequence). This CDR3 has 14 amino acids. The CDR3 DNA reads TGTGCCAGCAAGCGGGAGGTAGACTACAATGAGCAGTTCTTC. As protein: CASKREVDYNEQFF.